The present T cell receptor beta chain was sequenced within a study of blood T cell repertoires in COVID-19. Original methodology: Counts of nucleated cells, estimated from reference gene primer amplification, were obtained. Assay: immunoSEQ multiplex PCR; the TCRdb copy retains only in-frame clones and omits some. V, J and clone size reflect that table, while D and trimming were determined from the DNA. Of about 130,000 clones listed, just over 85% are singletons. Germline lookup yields CDR1 LGHNA and CDR2 YSLEER. Trimming took 3 bases from V and 8 from J, leaving 20 bases between them. The CDR3 length is 16 residues.

The sequencing sample was made of PBMCs or T cells enriched from blood (not recorded which). The TCR originated in a man in his fifties who had recovered from COVID-19. The V call is TRBV4-3, the J call TRBJ2-1, with D possibly TRBD2 on 7 matching bases. This CDR3 is CASSQTLSGGRDEQFF. In nucleotides, the CDR3 is TGCGCCAGCAGCCAGACCCTGTCGGGGGGCCGCGATGAGCAGTTCTTC.